Included here is one T cell receptor beta chain sequence, with context. Its antigen is not identified. The CDR3 loop spans 13 amino acids. The germline CDR1 and CDR2 sequences are MNHEY and SVGAGI. The V segment lost 5 bases and the J segment 8 bases; nucleotides outside the gene matches: 6. The data originate from a study of cytomegalovirus exposure and HLA in healthy donors. Produced via immunoSEQ multiplex PCR; TCRdb's table is partial and in-frame only. Among 300,000 or so clones listed, roughly 86% were seen once. Findings and limits, study-wide: Reports showed the classifier diagnosing cytomegalovirus status with high specificity and sensitivity.

V gene TRBV6-5 combines with J gene TRBJ2-1; 7 nucleotides align to TRBD1. The sequence was obtained from a young man in good health and CMV-seronegative. Source material: PBMCs. CDR3 DNA: TGTGCCAGCAGTCGGACAGGTCAAGATGAGCAGTTCTTC. This codes for CASSRTGQDEQFF.